This TCR beta chain stems from a study of PD-1 blockade in classical Hodgkin lymphoma (dated by TCRdb to the early 2020s). About the investigation overall: The study used TCR beta sequencing and CyTOF to define a peripheral blood immune signature of response to PD-1 blockade in classical Hodgkin lymphoma.

Genomic DNA was isolated using the Qiagen DNeasy kit from unsorted PBMCs as well as from negatively selected CD4+ and CD8+ fractions. Amplification of TCR beta CDR3 regions was done by immunoSEQ multiplex PCR with primers that anneal to V and J segments. A synthetic immune receptor repertoire was used to minimize amplification bias, and remaining bias was computationally removed after sequencing. As for the authors' bioinformatics: Repertoire diversity was quantified as the Shannon entropy index using custom Python scripts. Unsorted, CD4+ and CD8+ repertoires were examined separately, except in combined analyses, for which CD4+ and CD8+ sequences were merged in silico. TCRdb took over this immuneACCESS table, retaining in-frame rearrangements with V and J assigned. Such tables are incomplete; in checked studies, under half of the missing clones stem from an unresolved V gene, and the remainder is unexplained. V and J calls and clone size follow that table, whereas D and trimming were derived from the DNA. Recorded for this sample are about 35,000 clones; roughly 91% of them occurred a single time. The top ten clonotypes cover more than 0.2% of the sample.

What the work shows at the level of the full study, not this receptor alone: Newly diagnosed patients were reported to have lower baseline TCR diversity than healthy donors, and relapsed/refractory patients were reported to have lower baseline TCR diversity still. The study covered only a single clinical trial cohort, and the causes of the repertoire differences, possibly disease activity or prior therapy, were still not defined.

The CDR3 sequence holds 13 residues, the cysteine and phenylalanine included. Only the CDR3 DNA is retained, 39 bases long and in frame from the first base. V was cut back by 4 bases and J by 6 bases, leaving a gap of 10 bases between them. Based on the germline V gene (reference sequence), the CDR1 and CDR2 sequences are WNHNN and SYGVQD. Read against the paper, the sample's time point label means: newly diagnosed, previously untreated cHL patient sample. CD4+ T cells were purified from thawed PBMCs by magnetic negative selection with a Miltenyi CD4+ T cell isolation kit. As a comparison group for the relapsed/refractory trial patients, PBMCs were sequenced from patients with newly diagnosed, previously untreated classical Hodgkin lymphoma. Peripheral blood was collected in 8 mL Vacutainer Cell Preparation Tubes, from which PBMCs were isolated by centrifugation and then cryopreserved. Purified CD4+ and CD8+ fractions were generated only in cases for which an additional PBMC sample was available. Magnetically labelled cells were depleted on LS columns in a quadroMACS separator, and the flow-through was collected as the purified fraction.

A note on this clone: No antigen is known for it. Qualities for individual bases were not recorded, and no much larger clone is one base off.

Sequenced material: CD4+ T cells from blood. Recombination connected TRBV10-1 to TRBJ2-1, with TRBD2 as a weak D call on 6 bases. The origin of this receptor is a human donor with classical Hodgkin lymphoma. The DNA sequence follows: TGCGCCAGCAGTGCCGGGACTTCCAATGAGCAGTTCTTC. It specifies CASSAGTSNEQFF.